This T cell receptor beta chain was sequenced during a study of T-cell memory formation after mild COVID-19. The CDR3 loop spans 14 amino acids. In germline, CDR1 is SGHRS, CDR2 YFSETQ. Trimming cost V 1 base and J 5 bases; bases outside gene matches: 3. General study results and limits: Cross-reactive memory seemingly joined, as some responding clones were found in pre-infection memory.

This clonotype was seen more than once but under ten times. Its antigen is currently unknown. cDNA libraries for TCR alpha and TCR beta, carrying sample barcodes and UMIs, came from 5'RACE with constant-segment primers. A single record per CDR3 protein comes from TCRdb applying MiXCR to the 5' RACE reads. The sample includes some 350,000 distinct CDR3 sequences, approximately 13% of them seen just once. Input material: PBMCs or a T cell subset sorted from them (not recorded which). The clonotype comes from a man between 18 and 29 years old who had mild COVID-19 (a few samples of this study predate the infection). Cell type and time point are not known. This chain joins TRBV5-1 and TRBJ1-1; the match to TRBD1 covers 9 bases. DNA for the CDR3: TGCGCCAGCAGCTTGACAGGGGGCGGAACTGAAGCTTTCTTT. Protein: CASSLTGGGTEAFF.